Shown below are 25 T cell receptor beta chains from a single sample sequenced in a study of blood T cell repertoires in COVID-19. Assay used: immunoSEQ multiplex PCR; TCRdb lists only in-frame clones, some missing. The repertoire includes around 34,000 clones, approximately 80% of them detected once, and approximately 15% sits in the top ten. The source material was peripheral blood. Receptor source: a woman in her 70s with acute or convalescent COVID-19.

This chain links TRBV5-6 with TRBJ2-2; possible D gene TRBD1, 6 bases. Germline V gives CDR1 SGHDT, CDR2 YYEEEE. CDR3 length: 15 residues. V lost 0 bases to trimming and J lost 5 bases, with 11 bases between them. The CDR3 region is CASSLDRVQTGELFF. CDR3 nucleotide sequence: TGTGCCAGCAGCTTGGACAGGGTACAGACCGGGGAGCTGTTTTTT.

The chain is built from TRBV2 and TRBJ1-3; D is ambiguous. Trimming cost V 4 bases and J 0 bases, with 10 bases left between them. From germline, CDR1 is SNHLY and CDR2 FYNNEI. CDR3 length: 15 residues. CDR3 nucleotide sequence: TGTGCCAGCAGTGGGAAACAGCACTCTGGAAACACCATATATTTT. It translates to CASSGKQHSGNTIYF.

The chain links TRBV7-9 to TRBJ2-1; 7 bases are shared with TRBD1. The CDR3 consists of 14 residues. Germline assignment: CDR1 SEHNR and CDR2 FQNEAQ (reference sequence). Trimming cost V 1 base and J 3 bases; bases outside gene matches: 0. The CDR3 sequence: CASSLGTGYNEQFF. The CDR3 DNA reads TGTGCCAGCAGCTTAGGGACAGGCTACAATGAGCAGTTCTTC.

V usage is TRBV5-6 and J usage is TRBJ1-5; tentative D call: TRBD1 (5 bases). V shed 4 bases and J shed 9 bases, with 14 bases lying between them. Germline loops: CDR1 SGHDT, CDR2 YYEEEE. The CDR3 length is 13 residues. The CDR3 protein is CASSVSGLRPQHF. In nucleotides, the CDR3 is TGTGCCAGCAGCGTGTCAGGGTTAAGGCCCCAGCATTTT.

V is TRBV9 and J is TRBJ2-7; D perhaps matches TRBD1 (6 bases). The CDR3 has 13 residues. Germline V gene sequence: CDR1 SGDLS, CDR2 YYNGEE. Trimming removed 4 bases from V and 6 bases from J, with 14 bases in between. CDR3 sequence: CASSPRDIGEQYF. The CDR3 DNA sequence: TGTGCCAGCAGCCCCCGGGACATCGGCGAGCAGTACTTC.

The chain recombines TRBV27 with TRBJ1-6; perhaps TRBD1 as D (5 bases). Trimming pared 7 bases from V and 5 bases from J, leaving 9 bases between. The CDR3 totals 13 residues. Germline assignment: CDR1 MNHEY and CDR2 SMNVEV (reference sequence). Here the CDR3 DNA reads TGTGCCAGCAAGGGGTCTCATAATTCACCCCTCCACTTT. It is translated as CASKGSHNSPLHF.

The chain uses TRBV27 and TRBJ2-5; maybe TRBD1 (5 bases). V lost 3 bases and J 5 bases, leaving 10 bases between the germline ends. This CDR3 region has 13 residues. The V gene's germline CDR1 is MNHEY and CDR2 SMNVEV (reference sequence). In DNA, the CDR3 is TGTGCCAGCAGTTTCGGGTCAGGGGAGACCCAGTACTTC. Its translation is CASSFGSGETQYF.

The chain joins TRBV28 to TRBJ2-7, with 7 bases that match TRBD2. CDR1 is MDHEN and CDR2 is SYDVKM in the germline V gene. V lost 5 bases to trimming and J lost 2 bases; unmatched junction nucleotides: 12. The CDR3 has 16 residues. CDR3: CASSPLAVENPYEQYF. The CDR3 DNA reads TGTGCCAGCAGTCCCCTAGCGGTCGAAAACCCCTACGAGCAGTACTTC.

This rearrangement joins TRBV2 to TRBJ1-5; TRBD1 matches at 7 bases. The germline gives CDR1 SNHLY, CDR2 FYNNEI. The CDR3 has 15 residues. V lost 3 bases and J lost 5; bases outside the gene matches: 7. The CDR3 loop reads CASSDWDSLDQPQHF. CDR3 DNA sequence: TGTGCCAGCAGTGATTGGGACAGCCTGGATCAGCCCCAGCATTTT.

The chain is built from TRBV15 and TRBJ1-1; D is perhaps TRBD1 (6 bases). CDR1 and CDR2 (germline): LNHNV, YYDKDF (reference sequence). V lost 5 bases and J lost 4, with 14 bases in between. This CDR3 is 14 amino acids long. CDR3 loop: CATSRARGLTEAFF. As DNA, the CDR3 is TGTGCCACCAGCCGAGCCAGGGGCCTCACTGAAGCTTTCTTT. Complete variable domain (other parts from reference TRBV15 and TRBJ1-1): DAMVIQNPRYQVTQFGKPVTLSCSQTLNHNVMYWYQQKSSQAPKLLFHYYDKDFNNEADTPDNFQSRRPNTSFCFLDIRSPGLGDTAMYLCATSRARGLTEAFFGQGTRLTVV.

The genes are TRBV19 and TRBJ2-3, with no clear D. The length of the CDR3 is 15 residues. The V gene's germline CDR1 is LNHDA and CDR2 SQIVND (reference sequence). V was pared by 10 bases and J by 6 bases, with 23 bases between. The CDR3 is CATKSPWSDGDTQYF. The CDR3 nucleotides are TGTGCCACCAAAAGCCCCTGGAGCGATGGGGATACGCAGTATTTT.

This clone came up once. This rearrangement joins TRBV4-1 to TRBJ1-2, with D uncertain. Looked up from germline, CDR1 is MGHRA and CDR2 is YSYEKL. The CDR3 sequence is 12 residues long. The V and J ends lost 0 bases and 11 bases respectively, with 10 bases between them. CDR3 loop: CASSQDPGVYTF. The CDR3 DNA reads TGCGCCAGCAGCCAAGACCCCGGAGTATACACCTTC.

The chain combines TRBV16 with TRBJ1-5; unclear D gene. Per germline, CDR1 KGHSY and CDR2 FQNENV. The V gene lost 4 bases and the J gene lost 4 bases, with 5 bases spanning the gap. This CDR3 has 12 residues. As DNA, the CDR3 is TGTGCCAGCAGCCTCGGGAATCAGCCCCAGCATTTT. It yields the protein CASSLGNQPQHF.

This chain uses TRBV7-6 with TRBJ1-3; D gene unclear. Trimming removed 5 bases from V and 0 bases from J, with 17 bases in between. The germline gives CDR1 SGHVS, CDR2 FNYEAQ. The CDR3 has 17 residues. CDR3 sequence (DNA): TGTGCCAGCAGCCCTCGGTGGGCGGGCAGCTCTGGAAACACCATATATTTT. Its translation: CASSPRWAGSSGNTIYF.

CDR3 sequence reads: CASSQDQGGEQFF. The CDR3 nucleotides read TGTGCCAGCAGCCAAGATCAAGGGGGTGAGCAGTTCTTC. V is TRBV3-1 (or the pseudogene TRBV3-2) and J is TRBJ2-1, with D possibly matching TRBD1 (6 bases). Germline loops: CDR1 LGHDT, CDR2 YNNKEL (reference sequence). The CDR3 is 13 residues long. Between the trimmed V and J ends, which lost 0 bases and 9 bases, there was a span of 9 bases.

The chain recombines TRBV29-1 with TRBJ1-1; 9 nucleotides agree with TRBD1. The germline gives CDR1 SQVTM, CDR2 ANQGSEA. With 7 bases clipped from V and 5 bases from J, the junction kept 14 bases outside the gene matches. The CDR3 loop spans 15 amino acids. The CDR3 protein is CSGLEKGQGRTEAFF. In nucleotides, the CDR3 is TGCAGCGGCCTTGAAAAGGGACAGGGTAGGACTGAAGCTTTCTTT.

DNA of the CDR3: TGCGCCAGCAGCTTGGCCAACAGGGGAGAGACTATTGACAATGAGCAGTTCTTC. It encodes CASSLANRGETIDNEQFF. The chain carries TRBV5-1 and TRBJ2-1, with TRBD1 identical over 7 bases. This CDR3 region has 18 residues. J gave up 5 bases and V 0 bases, and 14 bases lay outside the gene matches. CDR1 is SGHRS, CDR2 YFSETQ, per germline.

The chain uses TRBV18 and TRBJ1-1, with TRBD1 as a possible D gene (6 bases). The CDR3 covers 11 residues. Germline assignment: CDR1 KGHSH and CDR2 LQKENI. V was pared by 5 bases and J by 7 bases, with 8 bases between. CDR3 nucleotide sequence: TGTGCCAGCTCATGGGACATTGAAGCTTTCTTT. Translation: CASSWDIEAFF.

The chain joins TRBV18 to TRBJ2-1; 8 bases agree with TRBD2. This CDR3 is 16 amino acids long. V lost 0 bases to trimming and J lost 3 bases; unmatched junction nucleotides: 4. Per the germline V gene, CDR1 is KGHSH and CDR2 is LQKENI. The CDR3 protein is CASSPPGLDYYNEQFF. The CDR3, as DNA: TGTGCCAGCTCACCACCGGGACTAGACTACTACAATGAGCAGTTCTTC.

This clone was recorded a few times. This sequence joins TRBV18 and TRBJ1-1; 7 nucleotides agree with TRBD1. V lost 0 bases and J lost 12; bases outside the gene matches: 10. The CDR3 consists of 14 residues. Per germline, CDR1 KGHSH and CDR2 LQKENI. The CDR3 DNA sequence: TGTGCCAGCTCACCACCGACAGGGAGCCTCCTACCTTTCTTT. It encodes CASSPPTGSLLPFF.

This chain joins TRBV28 and TRBJ1-5; a weak D match, TRBD1 (5 bases). The germline V and J ends were trimmed by 5 bases and 2 bases, with 10 bases remaining between them. This CDR3 spans 14 amino acids. Germline assignment: CDR1 MDHEN and CDR2 SYDVKM. The CDR3 DNA reads as TGTGCCAGCAGTCCCCTACAGGGCAATCAGCCCCAGCATTTT. It yields the protein CASSPLQGNQPQHF.

The CDR3 reads CASSLSGREQFF. The CDR3 DNA follows: TGTGCCAGCAGTTTATCAGGGCGGGAGCAGTTCTTC. The gene calls are TRBV28 and TRBJ2-1, with a weak D call TRBD1 (5 bases). The length of the CDR3 is 12 residues. Germline V gene data show CDR1 as MDHEN and CDR2 as SYDVKM. V was cut by 1 base and J by 10 bases, with 8 bases left in between.

V and J are TRBV19 and TRBJ2-2; TRBD2 agrees at 9 bases. Per the germline V gene, CDR1 is LNHDA and CDR2 is SQIVND (reference sequence). V gave up 3 bases and J gave up 9 bases; unmatched junction bases: 11. The CDR3 has 16 amino acids. The CDR3 here is CASSIVGAGGRRELFF. The CDR3 bases are TGTGCCAGTAGTATTGTTGGAGCGGGAGGTCGGAGGGAGCTGTTTTTT. The whole variable domain, remainder taken from reference TRBV19 and TRBJ2-2, is DGGITQSPKYLFRKEGQNVTLSCEQNLNHDAMYWYRQDPGQGLRLIYYSQIVNDFQKGDIAEGYSVSREKKESFPLTVTSAQKNPTAFYLCASSIVGAGGRRELFFGEGSRLTVL.

The chain recombines TRBV7-2 with TRBJ1-6; D perhaps matches TRBD1 (5 bases). The V gene lost 0 bases and the J gene lost 9 bases, with 12 bases spanning the gap. The CDR3 totals 15 residues. CDR1 is SGHTA and CDR2 is FQGNSA in the germline V gene. The CDR3 bases are TGTGCCAGCAGCTTAGCGCAGGGAGGGTCTTCACCCCTCCACTTT. Its protein is CASSLAQGGSSPLHF.

The rearrangement uses TRBV7-2 and TRBJ1-5, with D possibly TRBD1 on 5 matching bases. The germline V and J ends were trimmed by 1 base and 3 bases, with 16 bases remaining between them. This CDR3 spans 17 amino acids. Germline CDR1 and CDR2: SGHTA and FQGNSA. CDR3 sequence (DNA): TGTGCCAGCAGCTTAGGCAAAGGTAGCAGGGCCAATCAGCCCCAGCATTTT. It is translated as CASSLGKGSRANQPQHF.